The T cell receptor (beta chain) described here comes from a study of cytomegalovirus exposure and HLA in healthy donors. The wider study: HLA-typed donors were the source of 90 million or so unique TCRs, which an early data release held.

Study results and caveats: It was approximately 160 TCR beta chains that were listed as cytomegalovirus-associated.

Turning to this clone: Its matching antigen is unknown.

V gave up 5 bases and J gave up 3 bases; unmatched junction bases: 15. This CDR3 has 18 residues. CDR1 and CDR2 from the germline V gene are MDHEN and SYDVKM. Primers for the PCR totalled 60 Vbeta and 13 Jbeta. Measured with immunoSEQ multiplex PCR; TCRdb has only the in-frame clones, and not every one. Of roughly 100,000 clones in the sample, roughly 78% were seen once. Donors had nominal health at sampling but likely had unrecorded immune exposures. Input material: PBMCs. The rearrangement links TRBV28 to TRBJ2-2, with TRBD1 matching 7 bases. The sequence came from a woman aged 40 to 50 in good health and CMV-seronegative. The DNA for the CDR3 is TGTGCCAGCAGTCCCCGGGACAGACTCCTAATCCACACCGGGGAGCTGTTTTTT. It specifies CASSPRDRLLIHTGELFF. The full variable domain, in which reference TRBV28 and TRBJ2-2 provide the parts outside the CDR3, is DVKVTQSSRYLVKRTGEKVFLECVQDMDHENMFWYRQDPGLGLRLIYFSYDVKMKEKGDIPEGYSVSREKKERFSLILESASTNQTSMYLCASSPRDRLLIHTGELFFGEGSRLTVL.